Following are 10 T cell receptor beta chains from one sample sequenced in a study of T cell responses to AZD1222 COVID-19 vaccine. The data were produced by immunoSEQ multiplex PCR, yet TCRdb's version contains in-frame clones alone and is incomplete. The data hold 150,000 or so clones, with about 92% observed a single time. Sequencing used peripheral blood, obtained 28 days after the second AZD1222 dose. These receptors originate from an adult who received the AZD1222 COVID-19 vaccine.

CDR3 DNA: TGTGCCAGCAGCTTAGCGCCGGGACAGCTGAACACTGAAGCTTTCTTT. Residues: CASSLAPGQLNTEAFF. The chain has TRBV7-2 and TRBJ1-1, with 7 bases matching TRBD1. In germline, CDR1 is SGHTA, CDR2 FQGNSA. Germline trimming cut 0 bases from V and 0 bases from J; bases unmatched to any gene: 4. This CDR3 contains 16 residues. Full variable domain (rest looked up from reference TRBV7-2 and TRBJ1-1): GAGVSQSPSNKVTEKGKDVELRCDPISGHTALYWYRQSLGQGLEFLIYFQGNSAPDKSGLPSDRFSAERTGGSVSTLTIQRTQQEDSAVYLCASSLAPGQLNTEAFFGQGTRLTVV.

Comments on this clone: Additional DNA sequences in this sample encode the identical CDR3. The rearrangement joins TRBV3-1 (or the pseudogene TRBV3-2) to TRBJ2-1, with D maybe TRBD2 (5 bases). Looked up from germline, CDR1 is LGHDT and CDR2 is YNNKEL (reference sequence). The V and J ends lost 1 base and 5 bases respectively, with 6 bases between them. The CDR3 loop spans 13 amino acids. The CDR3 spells CASSQGTHNEQFF. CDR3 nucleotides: TGTGCCAGCAGCCAAGGGACTCACAATGAGCAGTTCTTC.

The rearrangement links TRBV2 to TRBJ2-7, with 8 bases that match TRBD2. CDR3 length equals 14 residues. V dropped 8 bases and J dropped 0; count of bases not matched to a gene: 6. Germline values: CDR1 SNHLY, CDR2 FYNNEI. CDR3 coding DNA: TGTGCCAGCTACACTAGCGGCAGCTCCTACGAGCAGTACTTC. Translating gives CASYTSGSSYEQYF.

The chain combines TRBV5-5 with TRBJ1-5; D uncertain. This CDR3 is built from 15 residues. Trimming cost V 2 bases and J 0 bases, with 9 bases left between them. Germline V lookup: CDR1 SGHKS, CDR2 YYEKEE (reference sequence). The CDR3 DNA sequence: TGTGCCAGCAGCTTATGGCAGAATAGCAATCAGCCCCAGCATTTT. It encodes CASSLWQNSNQPQHF.

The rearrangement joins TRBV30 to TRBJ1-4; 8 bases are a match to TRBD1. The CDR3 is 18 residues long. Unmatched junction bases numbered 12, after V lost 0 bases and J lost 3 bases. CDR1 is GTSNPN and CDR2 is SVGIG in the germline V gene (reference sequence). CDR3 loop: CAWSVPPGGAGSNEKLFF. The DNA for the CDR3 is TGTGCCTGGAGTGTCCCCCCAGGGGGCGCGGGATCTAATGAAAAACTGTTTTTT. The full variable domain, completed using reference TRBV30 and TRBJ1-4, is SQTIHQWPATLVQPVGSPLSLECTVEGTSNPNLYWYRQAAGRGLQLLFYSVGIGQISSEVPQNLSASRPQDRQFILSSKKLLLSDSGFYLCAWSVPPGGAGSNEKLFFGSGTQLSVL.

Here the CDR3 reads CASRKGQYNEKLFF. Here the CDR3 DNA reads TGTGCCAGCAGAAAAGGACAGTATAATGAAAAACTGTTTTTT. V is TRBV6-6 and J is TRBJ1-4; D possibly corresponds to TRBD1 (6 bases). V dropped 6 bases and J dropped 4 bases, with 12 bases sitting between them. Germline loops: CDR1 MNHNY, CDR2 SVGAGI (reference sequence). The CDR3 extends over 14 amino acids.

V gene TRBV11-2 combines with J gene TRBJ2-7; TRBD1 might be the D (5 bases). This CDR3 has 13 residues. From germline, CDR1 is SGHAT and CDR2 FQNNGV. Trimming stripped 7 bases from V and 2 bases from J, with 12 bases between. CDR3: CASKGVGAYEQYF. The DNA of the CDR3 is TGTGCCAGCAAAGGGGTAGGAGCCTACGAGCAGTACTTC.

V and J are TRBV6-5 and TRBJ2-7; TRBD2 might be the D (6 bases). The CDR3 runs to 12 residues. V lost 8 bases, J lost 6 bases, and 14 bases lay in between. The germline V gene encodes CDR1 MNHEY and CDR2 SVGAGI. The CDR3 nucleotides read TGTGCCAGCGAGAATGGAGGGTCCGAGCAGTACTTC. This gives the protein CASENGGSEQYF.

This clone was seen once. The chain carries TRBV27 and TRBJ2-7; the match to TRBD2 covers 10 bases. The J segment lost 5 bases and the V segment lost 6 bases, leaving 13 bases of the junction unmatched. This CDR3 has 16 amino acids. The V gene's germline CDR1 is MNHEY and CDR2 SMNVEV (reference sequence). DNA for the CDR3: TGTGCCAGCAGGCCTTTCGGTCTAGCGGGAGTCAACGAGCAGTACTTC. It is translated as CASRPFGLAGVNEQYF.

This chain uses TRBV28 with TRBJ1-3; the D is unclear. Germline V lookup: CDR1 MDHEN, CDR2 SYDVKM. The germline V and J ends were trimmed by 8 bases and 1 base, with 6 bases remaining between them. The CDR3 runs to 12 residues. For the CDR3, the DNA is TGTGCCAGCCGGGAATCTGGAAACACCATATATTTT. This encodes CASRESGNTIYF. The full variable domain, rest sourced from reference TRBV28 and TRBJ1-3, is DVKVTQSSRYLVKRTGEKVFLECVQDMDHENMFWYRQDPGLGLRLIYFSYDVKMKEKGDIPEGYSVSREKKERFSLILESASTNQTSMYLCASRESGNTIYFGEGSWLTVV.